This T cell receptor beta chain derives from a study of beta chain features in type 1 diabetes. Study-wide results and limits: Type 1 diabetes patients had moderately but significantly shorter TCRB CDR3s in all four CD4+ subsets. VDJ junctions from type 1 diabetes patients carried fewer insertions and larger deletions.

This clone was seen a handful of times. As yet, its antigen is unknown. Reverse transcribing all isolated RNA meant expressed TCRB transcripts were sequenced. The table came from immunoSEQ multiplex PCR; TCRdb's copy has only in-frame clones and leaves some out. The sample contains 600,000 or so clones, around 15% of which appear only once. V lost 5 bases, J lost 0 bases, and 7 bases stayed unmatched. Germline CDR1 reads SGHTA; CDR2 reads FQGNSA. The CDR3 contains 16 residues. Stem cell-like memory, regulatory, central memory and naive CD4+ cells were sorted via CD45RO/CCR7/CD25/CD127/CD95/CD27. The sample comprised naive CD4+ T cells from blood. The TCR originated in a man aged 18 to 30 with type 1 diabetes. The chain joins TRBV7-2 to TRBJ2-3; 8 nucleotides match TRBD1. CDR3 coding DNA: TGTGCCAGCAGCCCCGCAGGGGGCGCGAGCACAGATACGCAGTATTTT. Translating gives CASSPAGGASTDTQYF. Drawing the rest from reference TRBV7-2 and TRBJ2-3, the complete variable domain is GAGVSQSPSNKVTEKGKDVELRCDPISGHTALYWYRQSLGQGLEFLIYFQGNSAPDKSGLPSDRFSAERTGGSVSTLTIQRTQQEDSAVYLCASSPAGGASTDTQYFGPGTRLTVL.